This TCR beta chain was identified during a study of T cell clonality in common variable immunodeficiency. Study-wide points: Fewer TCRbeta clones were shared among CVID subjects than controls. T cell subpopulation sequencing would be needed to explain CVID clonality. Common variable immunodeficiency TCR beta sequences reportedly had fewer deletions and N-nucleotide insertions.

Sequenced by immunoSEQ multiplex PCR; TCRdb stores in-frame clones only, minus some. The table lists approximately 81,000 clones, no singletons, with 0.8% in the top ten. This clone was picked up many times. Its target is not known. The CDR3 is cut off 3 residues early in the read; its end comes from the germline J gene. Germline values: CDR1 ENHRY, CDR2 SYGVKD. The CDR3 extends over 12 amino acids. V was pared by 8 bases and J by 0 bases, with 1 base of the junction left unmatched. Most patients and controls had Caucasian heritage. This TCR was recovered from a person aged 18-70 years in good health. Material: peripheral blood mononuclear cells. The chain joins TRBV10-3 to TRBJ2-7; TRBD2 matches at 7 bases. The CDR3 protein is CAIGTNSYEQYF. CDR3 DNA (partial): TGTGCCATCGGGACTAACTCCTACGAG.